The TCR beta chain described here comes from a study of blood T cell repertoires in COVID-19. Study as a whole: Whether acute or convalescent, the COVID-19 samples came from the United States, Italy and Spain. The analysed material was cDNA or gDNA that came from T cells, B-cell-depleted T cells, or PBMCs.

Repertoires were generated with immunoSEQ multiplex PCR, while TCRdb's copy carries only in-frame clones and drops some. The data hold 30,000 to 40,000 clones, with around 85% observed a single time. There are 16 residues in the CDR3. The junction had 10 bases not matched to a gene; V was cut back by 2 bases and J by 5 bases. CDR1 LGHDT and CDR2 YNNKEL come from the germline V gene (reference sequence). The chain carries TRBV3-1 (or the pseudogene TRBV3-2) and TRBJ2-5, with TRBD1 matching 8 bases. This sequence originates from a human donor with acute or convalescent COVID-19. The donor label of this sample is uncertain. Sequenced input: peripheral blood. The CDR3 DNA sequence: TGTGCCAGCAGCCAAAGGGGGCAGGGGGCTTGGGAGACCCAGTACTTC. The encoded protein is CASSQRGQGAWETQYF.